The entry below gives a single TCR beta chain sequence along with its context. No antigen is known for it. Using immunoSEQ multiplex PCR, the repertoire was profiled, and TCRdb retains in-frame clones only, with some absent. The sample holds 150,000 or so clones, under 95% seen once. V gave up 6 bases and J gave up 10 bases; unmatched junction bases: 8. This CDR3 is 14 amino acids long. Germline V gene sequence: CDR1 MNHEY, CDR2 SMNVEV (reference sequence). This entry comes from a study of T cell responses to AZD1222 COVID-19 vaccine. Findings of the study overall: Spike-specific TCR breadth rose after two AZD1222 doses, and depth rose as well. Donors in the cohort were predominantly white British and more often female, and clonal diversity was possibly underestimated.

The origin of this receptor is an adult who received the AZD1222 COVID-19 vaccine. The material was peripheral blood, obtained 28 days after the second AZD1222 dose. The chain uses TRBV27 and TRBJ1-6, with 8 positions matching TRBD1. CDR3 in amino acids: CASSPTGGISPLHF. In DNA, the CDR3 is TGTGCCAGCAGCCCAACAGGGGGAATATCACCCCTCCACTTT.